A single sample is the source of the 23 T cell receptor beta chains below, sequenced in a study of blood T cells in healthy people across ages. Primers used in a second PCR of roughly 6 to 11 cycles were a sample-barcoded 5' primer and a J-beta primer mix. TCRdb itself ran the 5' RACE reads through MiXCR, one entry per CDR3 protein. The sample carries over a million distinct CDR3 sequences, 45% recorded once. Sequencing was carried out using blood. These receptor sequences come from a woman aged 60-75 years in good health.

For this clonotype: A much more abundant neighbour one base away suggests this may be a read error. The rearrangement joins TRBV3-1 to TRBJ2-4; 7 nucleotides align to TRBD1. The DNA end is more similar to TRBJ2-7, so the J call may be wrong. This CDR3 is built from 15 residues. Germline lookup yields CDR1 LGHDT and CDR2 YNNKEL (reference sequence). CDR3 loop: CAGSQMAGGNNEQYF. The CDR3 DNA reads TGTGCCGGCAGCCAAATGGCAGGGGGTAACAACGAGCAGTACTTC.

The genes are TRBV7-3 and TRBJ2-1, with 8 bases aligning to TRBD2. This CDR3 is 17 amino acids long. Looked up from germline, CDR1 is SGHTA and CDR2 is FQGTGA. The V and J ends lost 4 bases and 2 bases, in that order; junction bases with no gene match: 10. The CDR3 DNA is TGTGCCAGCAGCTCAGCGGCGGCGGGAGGTACCTACAATGAGCAGTTCTTC. It translates to CASSSAAAGGTYNEQFF.

The chain recombines TRBV3-1 with TRBJ2-4; no clear D. Germline V CDR1 and CDR2: LGHDT, YNNKEL (reference sequence). V was trimmed by 2 bases and J by 6 bases, leaving 14 bases between them. The CDR3 is made up of 15 amino acids. The CDR3 here is CASSQIKGRVNIQYF. The DNA of the CDR3 is TGTGCCAGCAGCCAAATTAAGGGTAGAGTAAACATTCAGTACTTC.

The rearrangement joins TRBV27 to TRBJ2-1; tentative D call: TRBD2 (5 bases). Germline assignment: CDR1 MNHEY and CDR2 SMNVEV (reference sequence). The CDR3 totals 16 residues. V lost 4 bases, J lost 4 bases, and 17 bases lay in between. DNA for the CDR3: TGTGCCAGCAGTTCCCGGACTGTCTCAACTTACAATGAGCAGTTCTTC. Translating gives CASSSRTVSTYNEQFF.

DNA for the CDR3: TGCGCCAGCAGCGAGGGGAGAGACAGCTGGGGCACTGAAGCTTTCTTT. This codes for CASSEGRDSWGTEAFF. This chain uses TRBV5-1 with TRBJ1-1, with D possibly TRBD1 on 5 matching bases. CDR1 and CDR2 (germline): SGHRS, YFSETQ. Trimming took off 4 bases at V and 4 bases at J, with 20 bases between the two ends. This CDR3 region has 16 residues. Together with reference TRBV5-1 and TRBJ1-1, the CDR3 gives the full variable domain: KAGVTQTPRYLIKTRGQQVTLSCSPISGHRSVSWYQQTPGQGLQFLFEYFSETQRNKGNFPGRFSGRQFSNSRSEMNVSTLELGDSALYLCASSEGRDSWGTEAFFGQGTRLTVV.

This clonotype showed up just a few times. This sequence joins TRBV5-1 and TRBJ2-7; D call uncertain. This CDR3 has 14 residues. Deletions cut 1 base from V and 2 bases from J, with 10 bases between. The germline V gene encodes CDR1 SGHRS and CDR2 YFSETQ. The CDR3 region has the DNA TGCGCCAGCAGCTTGAAGCCACCTCCCTACGAGCAGTACTTC. It encodes CASSLKPPPYEQYF.

The chain has TRBV20-1 and TRBJ2-3; D perhaps matches TRBD2 (6 bases). Germline-derived CDR1 and CDR2 are DFQATT and SNEGSKA (reference sequence). The CDR3 runs 13 residues. V was clipped by 6 bases and J by 0 bases, with 10 bases between them. In DNA form, the CDR3 reads TGCAGTGCGCCTGGGACTAGCACAGATACGCAGTATTTT. This encodes CSAPGTSTDTQYF.

The table lists this clonotype with a few counts. CDR3 loop: CASSRALTGGHNEQFF. DNA for the CDR3: TGTGCCAGCAGCCGAGCACTAACGGGTGGGCACAATGAGCAGTTCTTC. The rearrangement uses TRBV3-1 and TRBJ2-1; D gene unclear. Trimming left V 4 bases short and J 5 bases short, with 18 bases between. This CDR3 is 16 amino acids long. Germline-derived CDR1 and CDR2 are LGHDT and YNNKEL (reference sequence).

J is TRBJ2-3 and V is TRBV18; D may be TRBD2 (5 bases). The CDR3 totals 14 residues. CDR1 is KGHSH and CDR2 is LQKENI in the germline V gene. The V end was cut by 8 bases, the J end by 1 base, with 13 bases between. The CDR3 coding sequence is TGTGCCAGCCCGAAAAGCGGACGCACAGATACGCAGTATTTT. Translated, it gives CASPKSGRTDTQYF. The full variable domain, completed using reference TRBV18 and TRBJ2-3, is NAGVMQNPRHLVRRRGQEARLRCSPMKGHSHVYWYRQLPEEGLKFMVYLQKENIIDESGMPKERFSAEFPKEGPSILRIQQVVRGDSAAYFCASPKSGRTDTQYFGPGTRLTVL.

This chain uses TRBV20-1 with TRBJ2-3; 8 bases map to TRBD2. This CDR3 is built from 14 residues. Unmatched junction bases numbered 8, after V lost 3 bases and J lost 6 bases. Germline V gene data show CDR1 as DFQATT and CDR2 as SNEGSKA (reference sequence). For the CDR3, the DNA is TGCAGTGCTAGTATCCAGCGGGAGCCGGATACGCAGTATTTT. Protein product: CSASIQREPDTQYF.

The chain employs TRBV4-2 and TRBJ2-1; 7 bases line up with TRBD1. Trimming removed 1 base from V and 3 bases from J; junction bases left unmatched: 6. CDR1 is LGHNA and CDR2 is YNFKEQ in the germline V gene. CDR3 length: 16 residues. This CDR3 is CASSQATGVYYNEQFF. The CDR3 region has the DNA TGTGCCAGCAGCCAAGCTACAGGGGTATACTACAATGAGCAGTTCTTC.

This clonotype was seen more than once but under ten times. This chain uses TRBV27 with TRBJ2-7; 9 bases align to TRBD1. V lost 4 bases, J lost 1 base, and 8 bases stayed unmatched. CDR1 and CDR2 from the germline V gene are MNHEY and SMNVEV (reference sequence). The CDR3 has 16 amino acids. DNA of the CDR3: TGTGCCAGCAGTTCCAGGACAGGGGTCAAATCCTACGAGCAGTACTTC. Protein sequence: CASSSRTGVKSYEQYF.

This clonotype was detected a few times. The chain links TRBV4-1 to TRBJ2-1; 8 bases fit TRBD1. Matching the DNA end better, TRBJ2-7 makes the J call doubtful. CDR3 size: 15 residues. Germline V gene lookup returns CDR1 MGHRA and CDR2 YSYEKL. CDR3 nucleotide sequence: TGCGCCAGCAGCCAAGAGACGGCAGGGGGCGATGAGCAGTACTTC. This gives the protein CASSQETAGGDEQYF.

With respect to this clonotype: Since a much larger clone is just one base distant, this may be a read error. CDR3 residues: CSGGGGRLPNEQFF. The CDR3, as DNA: TGCAGCGGGGGGGGCGGGAGGCTTCCCAATGAGCAGTTCTTC. The rearrangement links TRBV29-1 to TRBJ2-1; 8 bases match TRBD2. The trim removed 7 bases at V and 6 bases at J, leaving 11 bases unmatched. Germline CDR1 and CDR2: SQVTM and ANQGSEA. The CDR3 consists of 14 residues.

This clonotype appeared once. The chain recombines TRBV7-6 with TRBJ1-1, with a weak D call TRBD1 (6 bases). CDR1 is SGHVS, CDR2 FNYEAQ, per germline. The CDR3 contains 16 residues. Deletions cut 1 base from V and 0 bases from J, with 12 bases between. The CDR3 nucleotides read TGTGCCAGCAGCTTAGGAGGGGGGGAAATGAACACTGAAGCTTTCTTT. Its protein is CASSLGGGEMNTEAFF.

This clonotype has a handful of counts. This sequence joins TRBV10-3 and TRBJ2-4, with 8 bases matching TRBD2. CDR1 is ENHRY and CDR2 is SYGVKD in the germline V gene. V trimming: 3 bases; J trimming: 0 bases; junction bases outside the gene matches: 7. The CDR3 length is 17 residues. Written as DNA, the CDR3 is TGTGCCATCAGTGAATTTAGCGGGGCCTCAGCCAAAAACATTCAGTACTTC. It is translated as CAISEFSGASAKNIQYF.

This clonotype was recorded a few times. V and J are TRBV6-2 or TRBV6-3 and TRBJ2-6; the match to TRBD1 covers 9 bases. The CDR3 length is 16 residues. The J segment lost 0 bases and the V segment lost 5 bases, leaving 2 bases of the junction unmatched. Germline V gene lookup returns CDR1 MNHEY and CDR2 SVGEGT. Written as DNA, the CDR3 is TGTGCCAGCAGTCACAGGGGGCCCTCTGGGGCCAACGTCCTGACTTTC. This gives the protein CASSHRGPSGANVLTF.

The chain joins TRBV7-6 to TRBJ2-1; possible D gene TRBD1, 6 bases. Trimming shortened V by 8 bases and J by 15 bases, and 20 bases separated the two germline ends. This CDR3 has 12 amino acids. The germline CDR1 and CDR2 sequences are SGHVS and FNYEAQ. Here the CDR3 DNA reads TGTGCCAGCGTTACAGAGGCACAGGGATGGTTCTTC. Amino acids: CASVTEAQGWFF. The variable domain in full, completed from reference TRBV7-6 and TRBJ2-1, reads GAGVSQSPRYKVTKRGQDVALRCDPISGHVSLYWYRQALGQGPEFLTYFNYEAQQDKSGLPNDRFSAERPEGSISTLTIQRTEQRDSAMYRCASVTEAQGWFFGPGTRLTVL.

As for this clonotype: A much larger clone is a single base away; this may be a read error. The genes are TRBV29-1 and TRBJ2-1, with 7 bases that match TRBD2. This CDR3 comprises 15 residues. In germline, CDR1 is SQVTM, CDR2 ANQGSEA. For the CDR3, the DNA is TGCAGCGTTCTTATAAGCGGGAATATCTACAATGGGCAGTTCTTC. Its protein product is CSVLISGNIYNGQFF.

This clonotype was detected only a few times. The chain carries TRBV10-3 and TRBJ2-5, with D possibly matching TRBD1 (6 bases). The germline V and J ends were trimmed by 6 bases and 2 bases, with 10 bases remaining between them. The CDR3 consists of 13 residues. Germline CDR1 is ENHRY and CDR2 is SYGVKD. CDR3 bases: TGTGCCATCAGCATAGGACAGCAAGAGACCCAGTACTTC. It codes for CAISIGQQETQYF.

The chain is built from TRBV10-3 and TRBJ1-5; 10 bases align to TRBD1. Trimming cost V 3 bases and J 10 bases; bases outside gene matches: 9. The CDR3 is made up of 15 amino acids. The germline V gene encodes CDR1 ENHRY and CDR2 SYGVKD. In nucleotides, the CDR3 is TGTGCCATCAGTGAAGCGGGACAGGGGAACCACCCCCAGCATTTT. This encodes CAISEAGQGNHPQHF.

This clonotype was picked up many times. The chain is built from TRBV5-1 and TRBJ2-4, with D unresolved. Germline V gene sequence: CDR1 SGHRS, CDR2 YFSETQ. V was shortened by 4 bases and J by 7 bases, with 9 bases between the two germline ends. This CDR3 is built from 12 residues. The chain's CDR3 is CASSTLGNIQYF. CDR3 DNA: TGCGCCAGCAGCACGCTGGGGAACATTCAGTACTTC. The full variable domain, rest sourced from reference TRBV5-1 and TRBJ2-4, is KAGVTQTPRYLIKTRGQQVTLSCSPISGHRSVSWYQQTPGQGLQFLFEYFSETQRNKGNFPGRFSGRQFSNSRSEMNVSTLELGDSALYLCASSTLGNIQYFGAGTRLSVL.

V and J are TRBV6-5 and TRBJ2-1; D might be TRBD2 (5 bases). Germline-derived CDR1 and CDR2 are MNHEY and SVGAGI. V dropped 10 bases and J dropped 5 bases, with 12 bases sitting between them. The CDR3 covers 12 residues. CDR3 nucleotides: TGTGCCACCGCGGGTTGGCACAATGAGCAGTTCTTC. Its protein is CATAGWHNEQFF.